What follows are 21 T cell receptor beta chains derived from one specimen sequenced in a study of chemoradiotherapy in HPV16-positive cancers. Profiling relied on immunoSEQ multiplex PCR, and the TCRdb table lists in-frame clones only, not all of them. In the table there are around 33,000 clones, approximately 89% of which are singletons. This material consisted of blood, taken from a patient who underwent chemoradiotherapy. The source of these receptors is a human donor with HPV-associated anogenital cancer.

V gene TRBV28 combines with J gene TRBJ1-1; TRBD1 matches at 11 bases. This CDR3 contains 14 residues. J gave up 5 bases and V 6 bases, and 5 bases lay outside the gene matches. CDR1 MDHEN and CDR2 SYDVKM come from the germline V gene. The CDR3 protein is CASRLDRGRTEAFF. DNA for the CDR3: TGTGCCAGCAGACTGGACAGGGGGCGGACTGAAGCTTTCTTT.

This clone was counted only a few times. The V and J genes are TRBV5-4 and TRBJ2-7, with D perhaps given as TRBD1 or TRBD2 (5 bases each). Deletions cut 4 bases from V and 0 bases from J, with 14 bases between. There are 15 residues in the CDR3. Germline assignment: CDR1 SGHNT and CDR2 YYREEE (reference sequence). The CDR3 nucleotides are TGTGCCAGCAGCCCCGGGACCCGAGGCTCCTACGAGCAGTACTTC. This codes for CASSPGTRGSYEQYF. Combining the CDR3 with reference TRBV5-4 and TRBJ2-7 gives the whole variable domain ETGVTQSPTHLIKTRGQQVTLRCSSQSGHNTVSWYQQALGQGPQFIFQYYREEENGRGNFPPRFSGLQFPNYSSELNVNALELDDSALYLCASSPGTRGSYEQYFGPGTRLTVT.

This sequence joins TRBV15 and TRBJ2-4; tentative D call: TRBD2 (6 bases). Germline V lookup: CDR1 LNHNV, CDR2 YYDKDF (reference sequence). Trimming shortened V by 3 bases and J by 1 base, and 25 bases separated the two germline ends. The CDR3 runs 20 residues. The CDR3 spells CATSSLGTSPLQGAKNIQYF. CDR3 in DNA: TGTGCCACCAGCAGCCTTGGGACTTCTCCACTCCAAGGGGCCAAAAACATTCAGTACTTC.

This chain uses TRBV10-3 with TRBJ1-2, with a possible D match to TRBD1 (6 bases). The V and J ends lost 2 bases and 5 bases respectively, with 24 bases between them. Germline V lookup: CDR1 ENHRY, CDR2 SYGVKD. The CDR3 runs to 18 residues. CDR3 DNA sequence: TGTGCCATCAGTGAGAAGCCACTACAGGGAAAACAAGGGTATGGCTACACCTTC. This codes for CAISEKPLQGKQGYGYTF.

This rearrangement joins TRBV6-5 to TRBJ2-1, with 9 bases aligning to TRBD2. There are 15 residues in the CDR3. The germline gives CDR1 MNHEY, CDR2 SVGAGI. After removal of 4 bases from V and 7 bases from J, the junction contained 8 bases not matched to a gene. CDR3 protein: CASSLERGALNEQFF. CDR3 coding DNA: TGTGCCAGCAGTTTGGAGCGGGGGGCTTTGAATGAGCAGTTCTTC.

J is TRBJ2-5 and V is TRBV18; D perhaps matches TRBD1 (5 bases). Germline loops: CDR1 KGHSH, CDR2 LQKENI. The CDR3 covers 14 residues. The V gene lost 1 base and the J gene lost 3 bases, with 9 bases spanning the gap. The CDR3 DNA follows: TGTGCCAGCTCACCACTTACAGGAGAAGAGACCCAGTACTTC. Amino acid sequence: CASSPLTGEETQYF.

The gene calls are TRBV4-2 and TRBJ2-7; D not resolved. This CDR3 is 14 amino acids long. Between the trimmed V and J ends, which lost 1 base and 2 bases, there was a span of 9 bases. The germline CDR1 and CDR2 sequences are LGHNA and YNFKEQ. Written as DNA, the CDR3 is TGTGCCAGCAGCCAAGGCCCCCCTGCCTACGAGCAGTACTTC. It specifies CASSQGPPAYEQYF.

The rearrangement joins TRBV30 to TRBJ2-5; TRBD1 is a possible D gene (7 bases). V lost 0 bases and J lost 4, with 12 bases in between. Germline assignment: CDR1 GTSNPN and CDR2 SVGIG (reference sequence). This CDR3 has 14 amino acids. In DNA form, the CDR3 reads TGTGCCTGGAGTGTAGGAGGGGGCGCAGAGACCCAGTACTTC. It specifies CAWSVGGGAETQYF.

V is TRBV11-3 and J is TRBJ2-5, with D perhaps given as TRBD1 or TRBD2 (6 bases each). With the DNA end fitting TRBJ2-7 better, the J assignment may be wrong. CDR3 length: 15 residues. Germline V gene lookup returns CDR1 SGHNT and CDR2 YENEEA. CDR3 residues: CASSQGGTNSYEQYF. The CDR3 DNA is TGTGCCAGCAGCCAAGGAGGGACAAACTCCTACGAGCAGTACTTC.

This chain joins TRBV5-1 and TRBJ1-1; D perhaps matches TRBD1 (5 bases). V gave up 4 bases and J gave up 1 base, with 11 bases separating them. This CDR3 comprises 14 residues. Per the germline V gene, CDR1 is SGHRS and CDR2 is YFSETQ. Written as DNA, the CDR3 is TGCGCCAGCAGCACTTCCCAGGGGAACACTGAAGCTTTCTTT. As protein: CASSTSQGNTEAFF.

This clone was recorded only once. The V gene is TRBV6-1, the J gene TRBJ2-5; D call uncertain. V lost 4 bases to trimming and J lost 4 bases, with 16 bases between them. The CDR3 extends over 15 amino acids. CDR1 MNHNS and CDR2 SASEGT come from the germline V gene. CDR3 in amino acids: CASSASPSGRETQYF. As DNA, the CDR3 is TGTGCCAGCAGTGCTTCGCCCTCGGGCCGAGAGACCCAGTACTTC.

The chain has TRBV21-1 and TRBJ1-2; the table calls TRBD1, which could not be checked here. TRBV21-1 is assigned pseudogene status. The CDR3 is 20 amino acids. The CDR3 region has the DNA TGTGCCAGCAGCAAAGGAGGGGCCAGGACAGGGGCACTCGGGTCCGATTTTTACACCTTC. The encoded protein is CASSKGGARTGALGSDFYTF.

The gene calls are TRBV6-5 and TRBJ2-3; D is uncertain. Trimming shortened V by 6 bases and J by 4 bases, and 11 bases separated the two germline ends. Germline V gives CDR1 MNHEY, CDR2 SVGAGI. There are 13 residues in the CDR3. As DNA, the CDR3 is TGTGCCAGCAGCCGGGCGACGGCAGATACGCAGTATTTT. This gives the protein CASSRATADTQYF.

CDR3: CASSLSGLAGLETQYF. The CDR3 DNA reads TGTGCCAGCAGTTTATCGGGACTAGCGGGATTAGAGACCCAGTACTTC. This rearrangement joins TRBV27 to TRBJ2-5; 13 nucleotides match TRBD2. This CDR3 comprises 16 residues. The V segment lost 0 bases and the J segment 4 bases; nucleotides outside the gene matches: 2. Germline-derived CDR1 and CDR2 are MNHEY and SMNVEV (reference sequence).

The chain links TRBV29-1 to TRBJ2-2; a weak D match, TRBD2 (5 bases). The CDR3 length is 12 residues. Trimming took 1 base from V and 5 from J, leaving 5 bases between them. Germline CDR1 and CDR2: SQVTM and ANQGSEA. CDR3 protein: CSVEGTTGELFF. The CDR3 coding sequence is TGCAGCGTTGAAGGGACTACCGGGGAGCTGTTTTTT.

CDR3 DNA: TGTGCCAGCAGCCCTTCCCCTTTGGAGCAGTACTTC. Protein product: CASSPSPLEQYF. The rearrangement links TRBV7-9 to TRBJ2-7, with no clear D. The germline V gene encodes CDR1 SEHNR and CDR2 FQNEAQ (reference sequence). The V gene lost 5 bases and the J gene lost 7 bases, with 12 bases spanning the gap. The CDR3 contains 12 residues.

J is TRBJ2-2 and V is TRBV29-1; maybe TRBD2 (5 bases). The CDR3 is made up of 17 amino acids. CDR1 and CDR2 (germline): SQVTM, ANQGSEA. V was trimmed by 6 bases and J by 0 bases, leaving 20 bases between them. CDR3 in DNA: TGCAGCGTGAAAGGGTTGGACTGGAAGGCGAACACCGGGGAGCTGTTTTTT. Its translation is CSVKGLDWKANTGELFF.

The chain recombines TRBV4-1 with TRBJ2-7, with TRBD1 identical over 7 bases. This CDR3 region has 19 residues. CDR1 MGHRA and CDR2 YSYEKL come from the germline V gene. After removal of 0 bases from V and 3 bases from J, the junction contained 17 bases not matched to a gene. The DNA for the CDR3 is TGCGCCAGCAGCCAAGATCAAACAGGGGATGGCGCGGGTGTCTACGAGCAGTACTTC. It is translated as CASSQDQTGDGAGVYEQYF.

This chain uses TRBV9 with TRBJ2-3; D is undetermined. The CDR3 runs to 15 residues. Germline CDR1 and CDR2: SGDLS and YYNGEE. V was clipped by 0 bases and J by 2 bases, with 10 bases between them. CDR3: CASSVASESTDTQYF. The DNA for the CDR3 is TGTGCCAGCAGCGTAGCTTCTGAATCCACAGATACGCAGTATTTT.

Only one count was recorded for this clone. CDR3 nucleotides: TGTGCCAGCAGCGTAGGAGGCAGCTCTAACTATGGCTACACCTTC. Its protein product is CASSVGGSSNYGYTF. The chain has TRBV9 and TRBJ1-2; no reliable D call. CDR1 is SGDLS and CDR2 is YYNGEE in the germline V gene. V was clipped by 0 bases and J by 0 bases, with 9 bases between them. The CDR3 loop spans 15 amino acids.

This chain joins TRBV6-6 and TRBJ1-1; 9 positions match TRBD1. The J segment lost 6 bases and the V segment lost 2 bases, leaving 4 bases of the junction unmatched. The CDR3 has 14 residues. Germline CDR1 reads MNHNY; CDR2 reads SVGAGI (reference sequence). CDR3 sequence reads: CASSYRDRAAEAFF. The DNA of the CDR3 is TGTGCCAGCAGTTACCGGGACAGGGCCGCTGAAGCTTTCTTT.